Each of the 28 T cell receptor beta chains below was sequenced from the same sample in a study of T cells in Graves' hyperthyroidism and ophthalmopathy (dated by TCRdb to about 2019). Library method: multiplex PCR. Sequencing used an Illumina HiSeq 2000. The TCR beta CDR3 regions were amplified from RNA transcripts. For the first round of RT-PCR on the TCR CDR3, the HTBI primer set was used together with the Qiagen OneStep RT-PCR kit. The public reads were reprocessed in TCRdb via fastp at Q25 and MiXCR, keeping in-frame beta chains. CDR3 protein sequences are deduplicated, and each keeps its most common genes and DNA. The sample yields hundreds of thousands of distinct CDR3 sequences; about 20% were counted once. The ten top clones hold around two thirds of the sample. Sequenced input: blood. Receptor source: a man aged 25 to 40 with Graves' ophthalmopathy.

This clonotype was observed many times. The chain recombines TRBV7-8 with TRBJ2-3, with D maybe TRBD1 (6 bases). CDR3 size: 15 residues. Germline CDR1 and CDR2: SGHVS and FQNEAQ. V was shortened by 2 bases and J by 3 bases, with 12 bases between the two germline ends. The CDR3 region is CASSLSTGRTDTQYF. DNA for the CDR3: TGTGCCAGCAGCTTAAGTACAGGGAGAACAGATACGCAGTATTTT.

Many counts were recorded for this clonotype. This chain links TRBV3-1 with TRBJ2-3, with no clear D. Germline CDR1 LGHDT, CDR2 YNNKEL (reference sequence). Trimming took 3 bases from V and 1 from J, leaving 8 bases between them. This CDR3 region has 14 residues. The DNA for the CDR3 is TGTGCCAGCAGCCACCTGACCCGCACAGATACGCAGTATTTT. This translates into CASSHLTRTDTQYF.

This clonotype was counted a few times. J is TRBJ1-1 and V is TRBV4-2; 7 bases match TRBD1. The CDR3 consists of 14 residues. From germline, CDR1 is LGHNA and CDR2 YNFKEQ. J lost 7 bases, V lost 3 bases, and 8 bases had no gene match. The CDR3 coding sequence is TGTGCCAGCAGCCACGACAGGGCCTCAGGTGAAGCTTTCTTT. Protein sequence: CASSHDRASGEAFF.

This clonotype came up many times. The J gene is TRBJ1-1, the V gene TRBV2; 8 bases map to TRBD1. The J segment lost 6 bases and the V segment lost 7 bases, leaving 10 bases of the junction unmatched. CDR1 is SNHLY and CDR2 is FYNNEI in the germline V gene. There are 14 residues in the CDR3. The CDR3 loop reads CASKIQGVLSEAFF. CDR3 DNA: TGTGCCAGCAAAATACAGGGGGTGTTATCTGAAGCTTTCTTT.

This clonotype has at least ten counts. This chain connects TRBV12-3 or TRBV12-4 to TRBJ1-1; the D is unclear. V was shortened by 6 bases and J by 4 bases, with 18 bases between the two germline ends. The CDR3 is made up of 15 amino acids. For the CDR3, the DNA is TGTGCCAGCAGAACCCGCAAGCCCGGGTCCACTGAAGCTTTCTTT. Translation gives CASRTRKPGSTEAFF.

Many counts were recorded for this clonotype. This chain joins TRBV28 and TRBJ1-2, with a weak D call TRBD1 (5 bases). Germline V gives CDR1 MDHEN, CDR2 SYDVKM. V shed 3 bases and J shed 0 bases, with 11 bases lying between them. This CDR3 is built from 15 residues. CDR3 sequence (DNA): TGTGCCAGCAGTTTTTCAGGGATCGCTAACTATGGCTACACCTTC. Residues: CASSFSGIANYGYTF.

Concerning this clonotype: A much larger clone sits a single nucleotide away, making a read error possible. This chain connects TRBV11-2 to TRBJ1-2; D possibly corresponds to TRBD1 (6 bases). Germline lookup yields CDR1 SGHAT and CDR2 FQNNGV. The CDR3 runs to 14 residues. V was trimmed by 2 bases and J by 3 bases, leaving 10 bases between them. The CDR3 coding sequence is TGTGCCAGCAGCTTATACGCAGGGGACTATGGCTACACCTTC. It yields the protein CASSLYAGDYGYTF. Based on the CDR3 plus reference TRBV11-2 and TRBJ1-2, the full variable domain is EAGVAQSPRYKIIEKRQSVAFWCNPISGHATLYWYQQILGQGPKLLIQFQNNGVVDDSQLPKDRFSAERLKGVDSTLKIQPAKLEDSAVYLCASSLYAGDYGYTFGSGTRLTVV.

The rearrangement links TRBV4-1 to TRBJ2-3, with D possibly matching TRBD2 (6 bases). CDR1 and CDR2 (germline): MGHRA, YSYEKL. V was trimmed by 1 base and J by 5 bases, leaving 10 bases between them. The length of the CDR3 is 14 residues. This CDR3 reads CASSQVQAGDTQYF. The CDR3 DNA reads as TGCGCCAGCAGCCAAGTCCAAGCGGGAGATACGCAGTATTTT.

CDR3 DNA: TGTGCCAGTAGTCCCCGAGGTAGCGGGGAGACCCAGTACTTC. Its protein is CASSPRGSGETQYF. This chain uses TRBV19 with TRBJ2-5; 7 positions agree with TRBD2. The germline V gene encodes CDR1 LNHDA and CDR2 SQIVND (reference sequence). J was trimmed by 5 bases and V by 5 bases; bases with no gene match: 8. This CDR3 is built from 14 residues.

This clonotype was counted at least ten times. This chain joins TRBV14 and TRBJ2-7; D is perhaps TRBD1 (5 bases). V lost 5 bases and J 5 bases, leaving 10 bases between the germline ends. The V gene's germline CDR1 is SGHDN and CDR2 FVKESK. The CDR3 loop spans 12 amino acids. The CDR3 sequence: CASSGASDEQYF. The CDR3 bases are TGTGCCAGCAGCGGGGCAAGCGACGAGCAGTACTTC.

This clonotype was seen a few times. The chain employs TRBV2 and TRBJ1-1, with no clear D. The CDR3 loop spans 11 amino acids. V was cut by 9 bases and J by 2 bases, with 7 bases left in between. Germline V CDR1 and CDR2: SNHLY, FYNNEI. CDR3 sequence reads: CASLINTEAFF. CDR3 DNA: TGTGCCAGTTTAATTAACACTGAAGCTTTCTTT.

At least ten counts were recorded for this clonotype. The chain has TRBV28 and TRBJ1-5; D may be TRBD1 (6 bases). CDR1 MDHEN and CDR2 SYDVKM come from the germline V gene. V shed 5 bases and J shed 2 bases, with 13 bases lying between them. This CDR3 has 15 residues. The CDR3 coding sequence is TGTGCCAGCAGTACGAGTTCAGGGGGCAATCAGCCCCAGCATTTT. Translating it yields CASSTSSGGNQPQHF.

At least ten counts were recorded for this clonotype. The chain recombines TRBV18 with TRBJ1-1; D gene ambiguous. The CDR3 contains 13 residues. CDR1 and CDR2 (germline): KGHSH, LQKENI. V lost 3 bases and J lost 1, with 6 bases in between. The CDR3 spells CASSPGGNTEAFF. The CDR3 DNA reads TGTGCCAGCTCACCGGGAGGGAACACTGAAGCTTTCTTT. The full variable domain, its missing parts supplied by reference TRBV18 and TRBJ1-1, is NAGVMQNPRHLVRRRGQEARLRCSPMKGHSHVYWYRQLPEEGLKFMVYLQKENIIDESGMPKERFSAEFPKEGPSILRIQQVVRGDSAAYFCASSPGGNTEAFFGQGTRLTVV.

In this sample, this clonotype turned up a few times. The genes are TRBV5-1 and TRBJ2-6; TRBD1 agrees at 8 bases. Germline values: CDR1 SGHRS, CDR2 YFSETQ. The CDR3 has 15 amino acids. V lost 2 bases to trimming and J lost 4 bases; unmatched junction nucleotides: 2. This CDR3 is CASSFTGGGANVLTF. The CDR3, as DNA: TGCGCCAGCAGCTTCACAGGGGGAGGGGCCAACGTCCTGACTTTC.

This clonotype was picked up a small number of times. The chain recombines TRBV5-1 with TRBJ2-5; 7 bases agree with TRBD1. V was pared by 1 base and J by 1 base, with 4 bases of the junction left unmatched. The CDR3 runs 15 residues. Germline V gives CDR1 SGHRS, CDR2 YFSETQ. CDR3 coding DNA: TGCGCCAGCAGCTTGTTCGGACAGGCCCAAGAGACCCAGTACTTC. Its translation: CASSLFGQAQETQYF.

Turning to this clonotype: The junction differs from germline at one of its ends, possibly a read error. V gene TRBV27 combines with J gene TRBJ2-3, with 9 bases lining up with TRBD2. Germline CDR1 is MNHEY and CDR2 is SMNVEV (reference sequence). The length of the CDR3 is 15 residues. In DNA, the CDR3 is TGTGCCGGCAGTTTCCGCGGGACTAGCCGCGATACGCAGTATTTT. Its translation: CAGSFRGTSRDTQYF.

This clonotype was recorded only once. The chain uses TRBV19 and TRBJ1-4; TRBD1 might be the D (5 bases). This CDR3 contains 13 residues. From germline, CDR1 is LNHDA and CDR2 SQIVND (reference sequence). V was clipped by 3 bases and J by 8 bases, with 10 bases between them. The CDR3 spells CASSMTWDEKLFF. The CDR3, as DNA: TGTGCCAGTAGTATGACGTGGGACGAAAAACTGTTTTTT.

This clonotype was observed a few times. The rearrangement uses TRBV3-1 and TRBJ1-1, with 8 bases that match TRBD1. Germline CDR1 LGHDT, CDR2 YNNKEL (reference sequence). J was trimmed by 11 bases and V by 5 bases; bases with no gene match: 25. CDR3 length: 18 amino acids. This CDR3 is CASSEGDHLDRDWDTAFF. CDR3 nucleotide sequence: TGTGCCAGCAGCGAGGGGGACCATTTGGACAGGGATTGGGACACGGCTTTCTTT. Combining the CDR3 with reference TRBV3-1 and TRBJ1-1 gives the whole variable domain DTAVSQTPKYLVTQMGNDKSIKCEQNLGHDTMYWYKQDSKKFLKIMFSYNNKELIINETVPNRFSPKSPDKAHLNLHINSLELGDSAVYFCASSEGDHLDRDWDTAFFGQGTRLTVV.

The chain links TRBV28 to TRBJ2-7; D is unresolved. Germline V gene sequence: CDR1 MDHEN, CDR2 SYDVKM. The CDR3 is 14 residues long. The V end lost 7 bases, the J end lost 0 bases, and 13 bases lay between the germline ends. The DNA of the CDR3 is TGTGCCAGCACCATTACAAGGTTCTCCTACGAGCAGTACTTC. It translates to CASTITRFSYEQYF.

On this clonotype: The junction shows a germline mismatch at one end, possibly a read error. V is TRBV7-7 and J is TRBJ2-1, with D maybe TRBD2 (5 bases). Germline values: CDR1 SSHAT, CDR2 FNYEAQ (reference sequence). CDR3 length: 15 amino acids. CDR3 amino acids: CASSWPAAGSNEQFF. In DNA, the CDR3 is TGTGCTAGCAGCTGGCCCGCGGCGGGCTCCAATGAGCAGTTCTTC.

This clonotype was observed at least ten times. The rearrangement joins TRBV11-3 to TRBJ2-3; the D gene is possibly TRBD2 (6 bases). The V end lost 5 bases, the J end lost 1 base, and 16 bases lay between the germline ends. Germline V gives CDR1 SGHNT, CDR2 YENEEA. The CDR3 length is 16 residues. In DNA, the CDR3 is TGTGCCAGCAGCATCGAAGGAGGGGTGGGCACAGATACGCAGTATTTT. This translates into CASSIEGGVGTDTQYF.

In its sample, this clonotype was seen a few times. The chain carries TRBV4-2 and TRBJ2-2; TRBD2 aligns across 10 bases. The ends lost 5 bases at V and 6 bases at J; junction bases unmatched: 12. Germline V gives CDR1 LGHNA, CDR2 YNFKEQ. The CDR3 contains 17 residues. CDR3 sequence: CASSIAVASGSSGELFF. CDR3 nucleotides: TGTGCCAGCAGCATTGCCGTAGCTAGCGGGAGTTCCGGGGAGCTGTTTTTT.

This clonotype occurred a few times. The rearrangement links TRBV5-1 to TRBJ2-1; no firm D call. The CDR3 loop spans 16 amino acids. Trimming left V 0 bases short and J 6 bases short, with 16 bases between. Germline-derived CDR1 and CDR2 are SGHRS and YFSETQ. CDR3 nucleotide sequence: TGCGCCAGCAGCTTGGATGGTAAGGTTTGGGGCAATGAGCAGTTCTTC. Its translation is CASSLDGKVWGNEQFF.

The V call is TRBV7-9, the J call TRBJ2-3; 9 bases agree with TRBD1. Germline loops: CDR1 SEHNR, CDR2 FQNEAQ (reference sequence). V was clipped by 1 base and J by 4 bases; unmatched bases: 12. The CDR3 totals 18 residues. CDR3 protein: CASSLGRTRDRVPDTQYF. Written as DNA, the CDR3 is TGTGCCAGCAGCTTAGGTCGGACTAGGGACAGGGTTCCAGATACGCAGTATTTT.

This clonotype was seen at least ten times. This chain uses TRBV9 with TRBJ1-1; the D is unclear. CDR1 is SGDLS, CDR2 YYNGEE, per germline. This CDR3 spans 13 amino acids. Trimming took 0 bases from V and 1 from J, leaving 4 bases between them. CDR3 region: CASSVEPNTEAFF. The CDR3 DNA is TGTGCCAGCAGCGTAGAGCCGAACACTGAAGCTTTCTTT.

The chain combines TRBV24-1 with TRBJ2-3; 13 bases match TRBD2. Germline CDR1 reads KGHDR; CDR2 reads SFDVKD. Trimming took 1 base from V and 4 from J; bases not matched to a gene: 10. The CDR3 covers 19 residues. This CDR3 reads CATSDFRRLAGGSADTQYF. CDR3 sequence (DNA): TGTGCCACCAGTGATTTCCGGCGACTAGCGGGAGGATCGGCAGATACGCAGTATTTT.

This clonotype turned up a few times. V usage is TRBV20-1 and J usage is TRBJ1-3; D ambiguous. The CDR3 length is 14 residues. Trimming stripped 6 bases from V and 0 bases from J, with 12 bases between. CDR1 DFQATT and CDR2 SNEGSKA come from the germline V gene (reference sequence). The DNA for the CDR3 is TGCAGTGCCACCCTTGGAGCCTCTGGAAACACCATATATTTT. Amino acid sequence: CSATLGASGNTIYF.

The chain has TRBV3-1 and TRBJ2-5; D possibly uses TRBD1 or TRBD2 (5 bases each). Looked up from germline, CDR1 is LGHDT and CDR2 is YNNKEL (reference sequence). Trimming removed 6 bases from V and 2 bases from J, with 13 bases in between. The CDR3 length is 14 residues. This CDR3 reads CASSRRTPQETQYF. The CDR3 DNA follows: TGTGCCAGCAGTAGGAGGACACCTCAAGAGACCCAGTACTTC.